The source of this T cell receptor (beta chain) is a study of control samples from healthy donors and cancer patients. The ends were cut back, 3 bases at V and 0 bases at J, with 9 bases in the middle. Germline V gene lookup returns CDR1 MNHEY and CDR2 SMNVEV (reference sequence). The CDR3 totals 14 residues. Clones were read by immunoSEQ multiplex PCR, and TCRdb kept only the in-frame ones, dropping some. The sample records over 150,000 clones, approximately 95% being singletons. The TCR originated in a man aged 18 to 30 in good health. The gene calls are TRBV27 and TRBJ2-7; no clear D. Sequencing was performed on blood. CDR3 sequence (DNA): TGTGCCAGCAGTTTGGCGTCCCACTCCTACGAGCAGTACTTC. Protein: CASSLASHSYEQYF.